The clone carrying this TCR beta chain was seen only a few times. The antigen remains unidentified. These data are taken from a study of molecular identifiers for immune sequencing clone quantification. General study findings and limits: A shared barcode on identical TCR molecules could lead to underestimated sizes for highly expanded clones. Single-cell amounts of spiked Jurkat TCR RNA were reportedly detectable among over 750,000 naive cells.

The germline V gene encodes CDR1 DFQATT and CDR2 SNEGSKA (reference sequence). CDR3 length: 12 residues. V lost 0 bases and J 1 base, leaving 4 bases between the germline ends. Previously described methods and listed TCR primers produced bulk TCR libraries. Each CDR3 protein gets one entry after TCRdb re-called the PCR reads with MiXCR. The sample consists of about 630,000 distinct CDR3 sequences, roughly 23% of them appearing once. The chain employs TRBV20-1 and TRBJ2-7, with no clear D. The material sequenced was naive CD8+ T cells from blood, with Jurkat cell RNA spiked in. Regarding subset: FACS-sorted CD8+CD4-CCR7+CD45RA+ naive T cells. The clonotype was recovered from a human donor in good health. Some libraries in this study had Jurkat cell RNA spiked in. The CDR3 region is CSARDVSYEQYF. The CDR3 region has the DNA TGCAGTGCTAGAGATGTTTCCTACGAGCAGTACTTC.